This T cell receptor beta chain originates from a study of blood T cell repertoires in COVID-19. Study context: The United States, Italy and Spain provided the acute and convalescent COVID-19 samples. T cells, B-cell-depleted T cells, or PBMCs provided the cDNA or gDNA that served as material.

This clone is a singleton in its sample. Clones were read by immunoSEQ multiplex PCR, and TCRdb kept only the in-frame ones, dropping some. Among about 120,000 clones listed, 84% were seen once. V was trimmed by 7 bases and J by 0 bases, leaving 13 bases between them. This CDR3 has 15 amino acids. Germline V gene data show CDR1 as SNHLY and CDR2 as FYNNEI. The receptor comes from a middle-aged woman with acute or convalescent COVID-19. Sequencing used peripheral blood. The chain employs TRBV2 and TRBJ1-5; D may be TRBD1 (6 bases). CDR3 region: CASTTGPYSNQPQHF. The DNA for the CDR3 is TGTGCCAGCACAACAGGGCCTTATAGCAATCAGCCCCAGCATTTT.